These T cell receptor beta chains were read from a single sample in a study of blood T cell repertoires in COVID-19. TCRdb's copy holds only in-frame clones and misses some; the assay was immunoSEQ multiplex PCR. The sample has around 400,000 clones; more than 85% are singletons. The sequencing sample was made of PBMCs or T cells enriched from blood (not recorded which). The receptor set was obtained from a woman in her 40s who had been exposed to COVID-19. Each CDR3 is given with its conserved first and last residue. The D gene is left open where the match is weak. Clone size is given for some rows only: seen once, a few or many times, or a class if the clone is expanded.

D gene: -; clone size: -; J gene: TRBJ2-3; V gene: TRBV19; CDR3 DNA: TGTGCCAGTACCATTAGGAGAGGTAGCACAGATACGCAGTATTTT; CDR3 protein: CASTIRRGSTDTQYF
D gene: TRBD2; clone size: -; J gene: TRBJ2-3; V gene: TRBV29-1; CDR3 DNA: TGCAGCGTTTCATACGGAGCGGGAGGTGGAGATACGCAGTATTTT; CDR3 protein: CSVSYGAGGGDTQYF
D gene: TRBD2; clone size: -; J gene: TRBJ2-3; V gene: TRBV5-5; CDR3 DNA: TGTGCCAGCAGCTTAGCGGGACTAGTCGAGTTCTCTAGCACAGATACGCAGTATTTT; CDR3 protein: CASSLAGLVEFSSTDTQYF
D gene: -; clone size: -; J gene: TRBJ2-2; V gene: TRBV4-1; CDR3 DNA: TGCGCCAGCAGCCAAGATCTAAGTGGGAGTATCCCCGGGGAGCTGTTTTTT; CDR3 protein: CASSQDLSGSIPGELFF
D gene: -; clone size: -; J gene: TRBJ2-4; V gene: TRBV7-2; CDR3 DNA: TGTGCCAGCAGCTTAGATTCATTTCCCAAAAACATTCAGTACTTC; CDR3 protein: CASSLDSFPKNIQYF
D gene: TRBD1; clone size: -; J gene: TRBJ2-7; V gene: TRBV5-6; CDR3 DNA: TGTGCCAGCAGCTTTGGGACAGAGCCTTACGAGCAGTACTTC; CDR3 protein: CASSFGTEPYEQYF
D gene: TRBD1; clone size: -; J gene: TRBJ1-1; V gene: TRBV18; CDR3 DNA: TGTGCCAGCTCACCACTGGGGACAGGGACTACTATGAACACTGAAGCTTTCTTT; CDR3 protein: CASSPLGTGTTMNTEAFF
D gene: TRBD1; clone size: -; J gene: TRBJ1-4; V gene: TRBV19; CDR3 DNA: TGTGCCAGTAGCCCGACAGGGCTCCATGAAAAACTGTTTTTT; CDR3 protein: CASSPTGLHEKLFF
D gene: TRBD1; clone size: -; J gene: TRBJ1-2; V gene: TRBV6-5; CDR3 DNA: TGTGCCAGCACCCGGGACAGGACTTACACGTGGGGCTACACCTTC; CDR3 protein: CASTRDRTYTWGYTF
D gene: -; clone size: once; J gene: TRBJ2-2; V gene: TRBV11-2; CDR3 DNA: TGTGCCAGCAGCTTAGTATCCCCTAGCAGACCGAACACCGGGGAGCTGTTTTTT; CDR3 protein: CASSLVSPSRPNTGELFF
D gene: TRBD1; clone size: -; J gene: TRBJ1-2; V gene: TRBV6-6; CDR3 DNA: TGTGCCAGCAGACGTCCGGGACAGGCCGTTTATGGCTACACCTTC; CDR3 protein: CASRRPGQAVYGYTF
D gene: -; clone size: -; J gene: TRBJ1-2; V gene: TRBV12-5; CDR3 DNA: TGTGCTAGTGCCAGGGATGTAAACTATGGCTACACCTTC; CDR3 protein: CASARDVNYGYTF
D gene: -; clone size: -; J gene: TRBJ1-1; V gene: TRBV10-3; CDR3 DNA: TGTGCCATCAGAAATATGGATGGAGACACTGAAGCTTTCTTT; CDR3 protein: CAIRNMDGDTEAFF
D gene: -; clone size: few; J gene: TRBJ2-2; V gene: TRBV6-2/TRBV6-3; CDR3 DNA: TGTGCCAGCAGTTCCCTCACCCCTAGTGCCGGGGAGCTGTTTTTT; CDR3 protein: CASSSLTPSAGELFF
D gene: TRBD1; clone size: -; J gene: TRBJ1-6; V gene: TRBV28; CDR3 DNA: TGTGCCAGCAGTTCGACAGGGGGCGGCAATTCACCCCTCCACTTT; CDR3 protein: CASSSTGGGNSPLHF
D gene: TRBD1; clone size: -; J gene: TRBJ1-5; V gene: TRBV6-5; CDR3 DNA: TGTGCCAGCAGGCCGACAGGGAGCAATCAGCCCCAGCATTTT; CDR3 protein: CASRPTGSNQPQHF
D gene: -; clone size: -; J gene: TRBJ1-3; V gene: TRBV19; CDR3 DNA: TGTGCCAGTAATCAACTGGGGGGTTCTGGAAACACCATATATTTT; CDR3 protein: CASNQLGGSGNTIYF
D gene: -; clone size: -; J gene: TRBJ1-1; V gene: TRBV6-5; CDR3 DNA: TGTGCCAGCACACCTGGGAGAATGAACACTGAAGCTTTCTTT; CDR3 protein: CASTPGRMNTEAFF
D gene: -; clone size: -; J gene: TRBJ2-1; V gene: TRBV11-3; CDR3 DNA: TGTGCCAGCAGCTTATCCTTATACAATGAGCAGTTCTTC; CDR3 protein: CASSLSLYNEQFF
D gene: TRBD2; clone size: few; J gene: TRBJ2-1; V gene: TRBV7-9; CDR3 DNA: TGTGCCAGCAGCTTCCCCGGGACTAGCCGGACGAGCTCCTACAATGAGCAGTTCTTC; CDR3 protein: CASSFPGTSRTSSYNEQFF
D gene: TRBD2; clone size: few; J gene: TRBJ2-7; V gene: TRBV6-2/TRBV6-3; CDR3 DNA: TGTGCCAGCAGTTACTCGACGGGGGGCGAGCAGTACTTC; CDR3 protein: CASSYSTGGEQYF